Below, 21 T cell receptor beta chains from the same sample are listed, as sequenced in a study of shared clonotypes between healthy human individuals. The table came from immunoSEQ multiplex PCR; TCRdb's copy has only in-frame clones and leaves some out. The sample consists of over a million clones, around 98.5% of them appearing once. The sample was naive CD4+ T cells sorted from blood. Regarding subset: CD45RA+ positively selected. These receptors came from a man aged 30 to 45 in good health.

In DNA form, the CDR3 reads TGTGCCAGCAGCTTGTCCGGGACTAGCGACAATGAGCAGTTCTTC. Protein: CASSLSGTSDNEQFF. The chain has TRBV7-2 and TRBJ2-1; 10 bases fit TRBD2. The junction had 4 bases not matched to a gene; V was cut back by 3 bases and J by 5 bases. The CDR3 length is 15 residues. Germline V CDR1 and CDR2: SGHTA, FQGNSA.

The V and J genes are TRBV7-2 and TRBJ2-7; 9 positions agree with TRBD2. This CDR3 comprises 15 residues. The junction had 5 bases not matched to a gene; V was cut back by 1 base and J by 4 bases. From germline, CDR1 is SGHTA and CDR2 FQGNSA. In DNA form, the CDR3 reads TGTGCCAGCAGCTTAGTCCCTAGCGGGATATACGAGCAGTACTTC. Amino acid sequence: CASSLVPSGIYEQYF.

V gene TRBV9 combines with J gene TRBJ1-3; no clear D. Trimming took off 3 bases at V and 0 bases at J, with 7 bases between the two ends. The germline gives CDR1 SGDLS, CDR2 YYNGEE. CDR3 size: 14 residues. CDR3 DNA: TGTGCCAGCAGCGATCGGGCCTCTGGAAACACCATATATTTT. It yields the protein CASSDRASGNTIYF.

The CDR3 DNA reads TGTGCCAGCAGCTCCTACCAAGGACAGGGGTCTAATGAGCAGTTCTTC. Encoded protein: CASSSYQGQGSNEQFF. The V call is TRBV5-6, the J call TRBJ2-1; TRBD1 aligns across 9 bases. The germline CDR1 and CDR2 sequences are SGHDT and YYEEEE. The CDR3 is made up of 16 amino acids. J was trimmed by 7 bases and V by 3 bases; bases with no gene match: 11.

The chain has TRBV5-1 and TRBJ2-5; TRBD1 might be the D (6 bases). This CDR3 has 14 residues. Per the germline V gene, CDR1 is SGHRS and CDR2 is YFSETQ. V lost 4 bases to trimming and J lost 1 base, with 11 bases between them. DNA of the CDR3: TGCGCCAGCAGCACGGGGACAACCCAAGAGACCCAGTACTTC. Its protein product is CASSTGTTQETQYF. Supplemented by reference TRBV5-1 and TRBJ2-5, the full variable domain reads KAGVTQTPRYLIKTRGQQVTLSCSPISGHRSVSWYQQTPGQGLQFLFEYFSETQRNKGNFPGRFSGRQFSNSRSEMNVSTLELGDSALYLCASSTGTTQETQYFGPGTRLLVL.

The rearrangement links TRBV27 to TRBJ1-2; D possibly corresponds to TRBD1 (6 bases). Trimming took off 5 bases at V and 4 bases at J, with 11 bases between the two ends. Germline V gene lookup returns CDR1 MNHEY and CDR2 SMNVEV (reference sequence). The length of the CDR3 is 13 residues. As DNA, the CDR3 is TGTGCCAGCAGTGGACAGAGAACCTATGGCTACACCTTC. Its translation: CASSGQRTYGYTF.

V is TRBV7-2 and J is TRBJ2-1; weak D call: TRBD2 (6 bases). The CDR3 is made up of 14 amino acids. The ends were cut back, 1 base at V and 10 bases at J, with 14 bases in the middle. CDR1 is SGHTA, CDR2 FQGNSA, per germline. Here the CDR3 reads CASSLVRDWLEQFF. The CDR3 coding sequence is TGTGCCAGCAGCTTAGTTAGGGACTGGCTAGAGCAGTTCTTC.

The CDR3 nucleotides are TGCGCCAGCAGCTTGGAAGGCGGCTCTGGAAACACCATATATTTT. As protein: CASSLEGGSGNTIYF. The V gene is TRBV5-1, the J gene TRBJ1-3; D is ambiguous. Germline V gene data show CDR1 as SGHRS and CDR2 as YFSETQ. With 0 bases removed from V and 0 bases from J, the gap between germline ends came to 7 bases. The CDR3 covers 15 residues.

The gene calls are TRBV18 and TRBJ1-4; the match to TRBD1 covers 8 bases. The CDR3 has 15 amino acids. The germline V gene has CDR1 KGHSH and CDR2 LQKENI. Losses at the gene ends were 5 bases for V and 5 bases for J; bases not matched to a gene: 7. This CDR3 is CASSTGTGENEKLFF. The CDR3 DNA follows: TGTGCCAGCTCAACAGGGACAGGTGAAAATGAAAAACTGTTTTTT.

The gene calls are TRBV2 and TRBJ2-7; 7 bases are a match to TRBD1. Trimming at V came to 10 bases and at J to 5 bases, leaving 8 bases not matched to a gene. CDR1 is SNHLY and CDR2 is FYNNEI in the germline V gene. CDR3 length equals 12 residues. CDR3 loop: CATNRDSHEQYF. CDR3 DNA: TGTGCCACGAACCGGGACAGCCACGAGCAGTACTTC.

Worth noting for this clone: An end of the junction does not agree with germline; a read error may underlie this. The chain uses TRBV5-3 and TRBJ2-7, with TRBD1 as a possible D gene (5 bases). TRBV5-3 is an ORF; its function is uncertain. The CDR3 extends over 14 amino acids. DNA for the CDR3: TGTGCCAGCAGCTATCAGGGTGATTCCTACGAGCAGTACTTC. This encodes CASSYQGDSYEQYF.

This rearrangement joins TRBV2 to TRBJ2-5; TRBD2 aligns across 12 bases. This CDR3 spans 16 amino acids. Germline CDR1 reads SNHLY; CDR2 reads FYNNEI. V shed 5 bases and J 5 bases; nucleotides not matched to a gene: 9. The DNA for the CDR3 is TGTGCCAGCAGTTCTAGCGGGAGGGGATTGGCGGAGACCCAGTACTTC. Residues: CASSSSGRGLAETQYF. The complete variable domain, with remaining parts taken from reference TRBV2 and TRBJ2-5, reads EPEVTQTPSHQVTQMGQEVILRCVPISNHLYFYWYRQILGQKVEFLVSFYNNEISEKSEIFDDQFSVERPDGSNFTLKIRSTKLEDSAMYFCASSSSGRGLAETQYFGPGTRLLVL.

The chain carries TRBV7-9 and TRBJ2-3; 8 bases match TRBD1. The germline V gene encodes CDR1 SEHNR and CDR2 FQNEAQ (reference sequence). This CDR3 is built from 16 residues. Losses at the gene ends were 1 base for V and 5 bases for J; bases not matched to a gene: 8. CDR3 DNA sequence: TGTGCCAGCAGCTTAGGGGACAGGCGCCTCGGAGATACGCAGTATTTT. Its protein is CASSLGDRRLGDTQYF.

CDR3: CASIVISGMANEQFF. Written as DNA, the CDR3 is TGTGCCAGCATTGTCATTAGCGGGATGGCCAATGAGCAGTTCTTC. J is TRBJ2-1 and V is TRBV6-5; 8 bases fit TRBD2. There are 15 residues in the CDR3. Unmatched junction bases numbered 11, after V lost 7 bases and J lost 6 bases. From germline, CDR1 is MNHEY and CDR2 SVGAGI.

The V and J genes are TRBV5-6 and TRBJ2-5; D call uncertain. This CDR3 comprises 14 residues. V dropped 4 bases and J dropped 5 bases, with 15 bases sitting between them. Germline values: CDR1 SGHDT, CDR2 YYEEEE. The CDR3 region has the DNA TGTGCCAGCAGCCCTATCGAGCTCGGGGAGACCCAGTACTTC. It specifies CASSPIELGETQYF.

The rearrangement links TRBV5-1 to TRBJ2-2; D not certain. Between the trimmed V and J ends, which lost 3 bases and 7 bases, there was a span of 16 bases. The germline CDR1 and CDR2 sequences are SGHRS and YFSETQ. CDR3 length: 15 residues. The CDR3 region has the DNA TGCGCCAGCAGCTATGACACTGGTCGCGTCGGGGAGCTGTTTTTT. It codes for CASSYDTGRVGELFF.

J is TRBJ2-1 and V is TRBV14; no reliable D call. Germline CDR1 SGHDN, CDR2 FVKESK. Trimming pared 3 bases from V and 0 bases from J, leaving 6 bases between. There are 14 residues in the CDR3. The chain's CDR3 is CASSQRSSYNEQFF. CDR3 nucleotide sequence: TGTGCCAGCAGCCAGAGGAGCTCCTACAATGAGCAGTTCTTC.

The chain uses TRBV7-2 and TRBJ2-5; D uncertain. Per germline, CDR1 SGHTA and CDR2 FQGNSA. V lost 4 bases and J 5 bases, leaving 14 bases between the germline ends. This CDR3 spans 14 amino acids. As DNA, the CDR3 is TGTGCCAGCAGCTCACCGGGTTCCTGGGAGACCCAGTACTTC. This codes for CASSSPGSWETQYF.

The rearrangement uses TRBV19 and TRBJ2-5; possibly TRBD2 for D (6 bases). The CDR3 is 14 residues long. The V and J ends lost 1 base and 4 bases respectively, with 10 bases between them. Germline assignment: CDR1 LNHDA and CDR2 SQIVND (reference sequence). CDR3 region: CASSIVLGGETQYF. The CDR3 DNA sequence: TGTGCCAGTAGTATAGTTTTGGGAGGAGAGACCCAGTACTTC. The variable domain in full, with the rest retrieved from reference TRBV19 and TRBJ2-5, is DGGITQSPKYLFRKEGQNVTLSCEQNLNHDAMYWYRQDPGQGLRLIYYSQIVNDFQKGDIAEGYSVSREKKESFPLTVTSAQKNPTAFYLCASSIVLGGETQYFGPGTRLLVL.

The CDR3 region has the DNA TGCGCCAGCAGCCATTTCGCGACGGTACGGGAGACCCAGTACTTC. Its translation is CASSHFATVRETQYF. The gene calls are TRBV4-1 and TRBJ2-5; no clear D gene. V gave up 3 bases and J gave up 5 bases, with 16 bases separating them. The germline CDR1 and CDR2 sequences are MGHRA and YSYEKL. The CDR3 is 15 residues long.

This rearrangement joins TRBV5-6 to TRBJ2-6; D not certain. V dropped 0 bases and J dropped 2 bases, with 9 bases sitting between them. The CDR3 runs 16 residues. Germline lookup yields CDR1 SGHDT and CDR2 YYEEEE. The CDR3 sequence is CASSLVGVPGANVLTF. The CDR3 DNA follows: TGTGCCAGCAGCTTGGTTGGGGTTCCTGGGGCCAACGTCCTGACTTTC.